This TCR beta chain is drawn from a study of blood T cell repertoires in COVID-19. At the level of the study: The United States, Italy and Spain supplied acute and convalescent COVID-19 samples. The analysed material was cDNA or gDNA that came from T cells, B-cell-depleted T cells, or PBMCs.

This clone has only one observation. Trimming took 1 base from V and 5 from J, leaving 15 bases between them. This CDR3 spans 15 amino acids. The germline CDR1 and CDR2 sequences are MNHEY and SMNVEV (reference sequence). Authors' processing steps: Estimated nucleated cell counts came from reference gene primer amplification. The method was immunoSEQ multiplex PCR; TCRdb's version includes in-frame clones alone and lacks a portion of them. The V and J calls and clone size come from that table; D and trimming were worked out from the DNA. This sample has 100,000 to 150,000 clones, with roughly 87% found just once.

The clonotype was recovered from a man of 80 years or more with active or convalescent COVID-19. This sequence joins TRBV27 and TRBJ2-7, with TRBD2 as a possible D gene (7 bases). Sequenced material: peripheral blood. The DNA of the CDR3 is TGTGCCAGCAGTTTATGGAGGGGGGGGCTCAACGAGCAGTACTTC. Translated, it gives CASSLWRGGLNEQYF.